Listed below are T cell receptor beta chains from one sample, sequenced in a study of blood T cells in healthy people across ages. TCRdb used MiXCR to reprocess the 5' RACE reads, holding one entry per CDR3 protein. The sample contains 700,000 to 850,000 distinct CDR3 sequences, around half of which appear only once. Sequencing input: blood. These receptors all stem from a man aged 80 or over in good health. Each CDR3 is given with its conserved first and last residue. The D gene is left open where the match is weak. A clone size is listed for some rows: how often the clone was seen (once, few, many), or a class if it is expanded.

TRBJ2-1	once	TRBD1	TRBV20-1	CSARDPGTVANEQFF	TGCAGTGCTAGAGATCCGGGGACAGTGGCCAATGAGCAGTTCTTC
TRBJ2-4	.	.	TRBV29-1	CSVVGSNIQYF	TGCAGCGTTGTAGGGAGTAACATTCAGTACTTC
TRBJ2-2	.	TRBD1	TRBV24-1	CATSLGQGLTGELFF	TGTGCCACCAGCTTAGGACAGGGATTAACCGGGGAGCTGTTTTTT
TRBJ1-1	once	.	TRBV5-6	CASWPIGNTEAFF	TGTGCCAGCTGGCCCATTGGTAACACTGAAGCTTTCTTT
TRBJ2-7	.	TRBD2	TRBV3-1	CASSRPAGPPYEQYF	TGTGCCAGCAGCCGACCAGCGGGACCGCCCTACGAGCAGTACTTC
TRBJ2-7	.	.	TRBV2	CASQREGDSEQYF	TGTGCCAGCCAGCGGGAAGGGGACAGCGAGCAGTACTTC
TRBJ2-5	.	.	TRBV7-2	CTSSSGQKETQYF	TGTACCAGCAGTTCAGGACAGAAAGAGACCCAGTACTTC
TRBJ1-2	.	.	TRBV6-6	CASSYDNRSYTF	TGTGCCAGCAGTTATGACAATCGTAGCTACACCTTC
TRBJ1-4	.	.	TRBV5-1	CASGSGPSNEKLFF	TGCGCCAGCGGGTCGGGACCCTCTAATGAAAAACTGTTTTTT
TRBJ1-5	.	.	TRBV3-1	CASSLSSSHQPQHF	TGTGCCAGCAGCCTGAGCAGTAGCCATCAGCCCCAGCATTTT
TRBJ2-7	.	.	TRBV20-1	CSALKGSSYEQYF	TGCAGTGCTTTAAAGGGTAGCTCCTACGAGCAGTACTTC
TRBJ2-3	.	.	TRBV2	CASRVRRDTDTQYF	TGTGCCAGCAGGGTACGCCGGGACACAGATACGCAGTATTTT
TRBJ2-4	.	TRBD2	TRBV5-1	CASSLFRSGSWNIQYF	TGCGCCAGCAGCTTGTTCCGTAGCGGGAGTTGGAACATTCAGTACTTC
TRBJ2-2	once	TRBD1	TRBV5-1	CASSLFGQGTGELFF	TGCGCCAGCAGCCTGTTTGGACAGGGCACCGGGGAGCTGTTTTTT
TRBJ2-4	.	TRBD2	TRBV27	CASSRLAGDGIQYF	TGTGCCAGCAGCCGACTAGCGGGAGACGGGATTCAGTACTTC
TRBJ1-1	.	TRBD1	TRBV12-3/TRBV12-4	CASSPSRDRAIVAEAFF	TGTGCCAGCAGTCCGTCCCGGGACAGGGCAATTGTCGCTGAAGCTTTCTTT
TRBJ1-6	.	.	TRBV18	CASSPSGKDSPLHF	TGTGCCAGCTCACCTTCCGGGAAGGATTCACCCCTCCACTTT
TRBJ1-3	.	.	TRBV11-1	CASRDRSGNTIYF	TGTGCCAGCAGGGACAGAAGTGGAAACACCATATATTTT
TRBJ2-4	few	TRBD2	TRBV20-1	CSAASSGRKENIQYF	TGCAGTGCCGCGTCTAGCGGGAGAAAGGAAAACATTCAGTACTTC
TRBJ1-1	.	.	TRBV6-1	CASEYRETEAFF	TGTGCCAGCGAGTACAGGGAAACTGAAGCTTTCTTT
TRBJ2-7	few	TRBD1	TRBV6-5	CANHRVTGGNYEQYF	TGTGCCAACCATAGGGTGACAGGGGGGAACTACGAGCAGTACTTC
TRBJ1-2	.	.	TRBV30	CAWIGGLGDGYTF	TGTGCCTGGATTGGGGGCCTGGGGGATGGCTACACCTTC
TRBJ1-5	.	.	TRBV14	CASSQENVTRVSNQPQHF	TGTGCCAGCAGCCAAGAGAATGTGACCAGGGTTAGCAATCAGCCCCAGCATTTT
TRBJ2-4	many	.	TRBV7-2	CASGALAKNIQYF	TGTGCCAGCGGGGCTTTAGCCAAAAACATTCAGTACTTC
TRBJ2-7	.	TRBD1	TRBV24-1	CATSAVGTGIYEQYF	TGTGCCACCAGTGCCGTCGGGACAGGGATTTACGAGCAGTACTTC
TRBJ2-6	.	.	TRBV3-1	CASSQGWFRISGANVLTF	TGTGCCAGCAGCCAAGGGTGGTTCAGGATCTCTGGGGCCAACGTCCTGACTTTC
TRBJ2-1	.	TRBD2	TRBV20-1	CSASLAGVHEQFF	TGCAGTGCTAGTTTAGCGGGAGTGCATGAGCAGTTCTTC
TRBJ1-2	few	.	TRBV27	CASSLSGLPNYGYTF	TGTGCCAGCAGTCTTTCTGGTCTGCCTAACTATGGCTACACCTTC
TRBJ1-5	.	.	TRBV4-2	CASSQGREGQPQHF	TGTGCCAGCAGCCAAGGAAGGGAGGGACAGCCCCAGCATTTT
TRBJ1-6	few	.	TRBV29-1	CSASDGNSPLHF	TGCAGCGCCTCCGACGGGAATTCACCCCTCCACTTT
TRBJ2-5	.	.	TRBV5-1	CASSPSPPQETQYF	TGCGCCAGCAGCCCGAGTCCCCCCCAAGAGACCCAGTACTTC
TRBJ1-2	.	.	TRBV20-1	CGGGPLYGYTF	TGCGGGGGGGGGCCTTTATATGGCTACACCTTC
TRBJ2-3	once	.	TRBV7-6	CASSGEGSLIDTQYF	TGTGCCAGCAGCGGTGAGGGGTCCCTGATAGATACGCAGTATTTT
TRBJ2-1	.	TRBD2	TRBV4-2	CASSPGLAQDNEQFF	TGTGCCAGCAGCCCAGGACTAGCGCAAGACAATGAGCAGTTCTTC
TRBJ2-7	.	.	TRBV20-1	CSARVSVPPEQYF	TGCAGTGCTAGGGTCTCAGTGCCCCCCGAGCAGTACTTC
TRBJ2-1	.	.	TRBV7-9	CASRGQSSYNEQFF	TGTGCCAGCAGGGGGCAGAGCTCCTACAATGAGCAGTTCTTC
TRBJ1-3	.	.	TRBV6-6	CASIGRSSGNTIYF	TGTGCCAGCATAGGAAGGAGCTCTGGAAACACCATATATTTT
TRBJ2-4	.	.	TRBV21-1	CAGSRRRVEYF	TGTGCCGGCAGCCGACGGAGAGTAGAGTACTTC
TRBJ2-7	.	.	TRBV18	CASPLNPLSYEQYF	TGTGCCAGCCCACTTAACCCCCTCTCCTACGAGCAGTACTTC
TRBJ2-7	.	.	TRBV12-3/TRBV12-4	CASSRTIYEQYF	TGTGCCAGCAGTAGGACCATCTACGAGCAGTACTTC
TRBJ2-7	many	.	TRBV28	CASSPPRGGQYF	TGTGCCAGCAGTCCCCCTCGGGGCGGGCAGTACTTC